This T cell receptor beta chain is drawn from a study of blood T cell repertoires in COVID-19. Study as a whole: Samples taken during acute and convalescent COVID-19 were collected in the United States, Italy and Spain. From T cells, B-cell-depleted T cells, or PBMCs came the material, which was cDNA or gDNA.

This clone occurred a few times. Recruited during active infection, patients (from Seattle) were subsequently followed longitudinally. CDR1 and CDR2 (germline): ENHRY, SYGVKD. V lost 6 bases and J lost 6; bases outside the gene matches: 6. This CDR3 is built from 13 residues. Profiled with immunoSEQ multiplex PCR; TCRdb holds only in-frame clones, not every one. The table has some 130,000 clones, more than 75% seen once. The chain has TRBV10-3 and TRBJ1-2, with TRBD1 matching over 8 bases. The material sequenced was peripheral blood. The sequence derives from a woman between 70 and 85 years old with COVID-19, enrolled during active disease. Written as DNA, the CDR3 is TGTGCCATCAGCCTTGACAGGGGTAATGGCTACACCTTC. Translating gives CAISLDRGNGYTF.